Each of the 25 T cell receptor beta chains below was sequenced from the same sample in a study of response to subunit inactivated influenza vaccine. TCRdb itself ran the RT-PCR reads through MiXCR, one entry per CDR3 protein. The data hold around 200,000 distinct CDR3 sequences, with about 12% observed a single time. These same records also appear under a second study, on T cells expressing NK-cell markers. That paper notes: Libraries used 5'RACE template switching adding universal primer site and UMIs.

This material consisted of CD8+ T cells sorted from PBMCs, taken 11 to 12 days after vaccination. These receptors all stem from a man aged 50-59 years who received an inactivated influenza vaccine.

The chain combines TRBV4-1 with TRBJ2-4; D is unresolved. Germline V gene data show CDR1 as MGHRA and CDR2 as YSYEKL. V lost 5 bases to trimming and J lost 5 bases, with 7 bases between them. This CDR3 region has 12 residues. The CDR3 sequence is CASSILQNIQYF. In DNA form, the CDR3 reads TGCGCCAGCAGCATTCTCCAAAACATTCAGTACTTC.

The chain couples TRBV9 to TRBJ2-1; TRBD1 matches at 7 bases. CDR3 size: 13 residues. CDR1 and CDR2 from the germline V gene are SGDLS and YYNGEE. Trimming took 0 bases from V and 9 from J; bases not matched to a gene: 3. CDR3 region: CASSVGQGPEQFF. In nucleotides, the CDR3 is TGTGCCAGCAGCGTAGGACAGGGCCCTGAGCAGTTCTTC.

The rearrangement links TRBV11-1 to TRBJ2-1, with 11 bases lining up with TRBD2. This CDR3 is built from 15 residues. Germline V gene data show CDR1 as SGHAT and CDR2 as FQDESV (reference sequence). V shed 3 bases, J shed 8 bases, and the junction held 6 bases outside the gene matches. CDR3: CASSLTSGEPHEQFF. The CDR3 DNA is TGTGCCAGCAGCTTGACTAGCGGGGAGCCCCATGAGCAGTTCTTC. Combining the CDR3 with reference TRBV11-1 and TRBJ2-1 gives the whole variable domain EAEVAQSPRYKITEKSQAVAFWCDPISGHATLYWYRQILGQGPELLVQFQDESVVDDSQLPKDRFSAERLKGVDSTLKIQPAELGDSAMYLCASSLTSGEPHEQFFGPGTRLTVL.

This clonotype was recorded a few times. The chain carries TRBV20-1 and TRBJ1-4; 7 bases map to TRBD1. V lost 3 bases and J lost 8; bases outside the gene matches: 9. Per the germline V gene, CDR1 is DFQATT and CDR2 is SNEGSKA (reference sequence). The CDR3 contains 14 residues. The CDR3 protein is CSARKTGTKEKLFF. The CDR3, as DNA: TGCAGTGCTAGGAAGACAGGGACCAAGGAAAAACTGTTTTTT.

This clonotype was recorded many times. Here the CDR3 reads CSVEDRGEGALTPTDTQYF. The CDR3 nucleotides read TGCAGCGTTGAAGACCGGGGGGAGGGTGCGTTAACCCCCACAGATACGCAGTATTTT. This chain links TRBV29-1 with TRBJ2-3; TRBD2 aligns across 7 bases. The CDR3 totals 19 residues. Germline assignment: CDR1 SQVTM and CDR2 ANQGSEA. With 0 bases clipped from V and 2 bases from J, the junction kept 17 bases outside the gene matches.

The chain combines TRBV6-5 with TRBJ1-1; a weak D match, TRBD1 (5 bases). Looked up from germline, CDR1 is MNHEY and CDR2 is SVGAGI. Trimming stripped 4 bases from V and 3 bases from J, with 9 bases between. The length of the CDR3 is 13 residues. CDR3 sequence: CASSFAGDTEAFF. Written as DNA, the CDR3 is TGTGCCAGCAGTTTTGCGGGGGACACTGAAGCTTTCTTT.

This clonotype was detected a few times. The chain employs TRBV9 and TRBJ2-1, with TRBD2 matching 8 bases. Per the germline V gene, CDR1 is SGDLS and CDR2 is YYNGEE. CDR3 length: 15 amino acids. With V trimmed by 4 bases and J by 4 bases, 7 bases remained unmatched. The CDR3 loop reads CASSHTSGLYNEQFF. CDR3 sequence (DNA): TGTGCCAGCAGCCATACTAGCGGTTTGTACAATGAGCAGTTCTTC.

This clonotype was counted a few times. This rearrangement joins TRBV5-5 to TRBJ1-1, with D hard to call. The V end was cut by 0 bases, the J end by 3 bases, with 12 bases between. This CDR3 has 15 residues. Germline V gene lookup returns CDR1 SGHKS and CDR2 YYEKEE (reference sequence). The CDR3 reads CASSLVGVSDTEAFF. The CDR3, as DNA: TGTGCCAGCAGCTTGGTTGGGGTGAGCGACACTGAAGCTTTCTTT.

This clonotype was found many times. The chain links TRBV5-1 to TRBJ2-7, with a possible D match to TRBD2 (5 bases). Trimming cost V 4 bases and J 6 bases, with 14 bases left between them. CDR1 and CDR2 from the germline V gene are SGHRS and YFSETQ. CDR3 length: 13 amino acids. CDR3 amino acids: CASSPRVTTEQYF. Written as DNA, the CDR3 is TGCGCCAGCAGCCCTCGAGTGACTACCGAGCAGTACTTC.

V and J are TRBV18 and TRBJ2-1; D is uncertain. V lost 4 bases and J 4 bases, leaving 5 bases between the germline ends. Per germline, CDR1 KGHSH and CDR2 LQKENI. The CDR3 sequence is 12 residues long. The CDR3 DNA follows: TGTGCCAGCTCACACCAGTACAATGAGCAGTTCTTC. It yields the protein CASSHQYNEQFF.

This clonotype appeared many times. The chain links TRBV5-1 to TRBJ2-7; D might be TRBD1 (6 bases). The CDR3 is 14 amino acids. The V and J ends lost 4 bases and 3 bases respectively, with 14 bases between them. The germline V gene has CDR1 SGHRS and CDR2 YFSETQ. The CDR3 DNA sequence: TGCGCCAGCAGCCCTACTAGGGGGTACTACGAGCAGTACTTC. Its translation: CASSPTRGYYEQYF.

The rearrangement uses TRBV24-1 and TRBJ2-5; 7 bases match TRBD2. V gave up 1 base and J gave up 4 bases; unmatched junction bases: 2. The CDR3 runs to 14 residues. CDR1 is KGHDR, CDR2 SFDVKD, per germline. The CDR3 DNA follows: TGTGCCACCAGTGATTTTACGGGAGGAGAGACCCAGTACTTC. This encodes CATSDFTGGETQYF.

This clonotype was observed many times. The chain links TRBV9 to TRBJ2-2; 7 nucleotides line up with TRBD1. In germline, CDR1 is SGDLS, CDR2 YYNGEE. Trimming at V came to 3 bases and at J to 0 bases, leaving 8 bases not matched to a gene. The length of the CDR3 is 17 residues. The CDR3 nucleotides are TGTGCCAGCAGCGCCCCCCGAGACAGGGCGAACACCGGGGAGCTGTTTTTT. Its translation: CASSAPRDRANTGELFF.

This clonotype was picked up many times. J is TRBJ1-1 and V is TRBV20-1; D is uncertain. Germline V gives CDR1 DFQATT, CDR2 SNEGSKA (reference sequence). This CDR3 is built from 12 residues. V dropped 6 bases and J dropped 5 bases, with 13 bases sitting between them. DNA of the CDR3: TGCAGTGCCCGAGTGGGGTTGACTGAAGCTTTCTTT. Its translation is CSARVGLTEAFF.

This clonotype came up many times. The CDR3 coding sequence is TGTGCCAGCAGTTTTAACTTGGGACAGCAACTGAACACTGAAGCTTTCTTT. Protein sequence: CASSFNLGQQLNTEAFF. The chain carries TRBV28 and TRBJ1-1, with TRBD1 matching 7 bases. The CDR3 extends over 17 amino acids. The germline CDR1 and CDR2 sequences are MDHEN and SYDVKM. The J segment lost 0 bases and the V segment lost 3 bases, leaving 10 bases of the junction unmatched.

The chain combines TRBV11-2 with TRBJ1-1, with unresolved D. The CDR3 runs 12 residues. V lost 1 base and J 7 bases, leaving 7 bases between the germline ends. Germline CDR1 reads SGHAT; CDR2 reads FQNNGV. CDR3 protein: CASSLGGFEAFF. The CDR3 nucleotides read TGTGCCAGCAGCTTAGGAGGGTTTGAAGCTTTCTTT.

This clonotype was seen a few times. This chain connects TRBV4-2 to TRBJ1-1; no reliable D call. V lost 4 bases and J 6 bases, leaving 24 bases between the germline ends. Germline V gene data show CDR1 as LGHNA and CDR2 as YNFKEQ. The CDR3 is 17 amino acids. CDR3 protein: CASSPPLDWLGLSEAFF. CDR3 DNA: TGTGCCAGCAGCCCTCCCCTTGACTGGTTAGGGCTTTCTGAAGCTTTCTTT.

This clonotype was seen a handful of times. V gene TRBV12-3 or TRBV12-4 combines with J gene TRBJ2-7; 8 nucleotides agree with TRBD1. The CDR3 consists of 14 residues. Germline trimming cut 6 bases from V and 3 bases from J; bases unmatched to any gene: 7. The CDR3 protein is CASRQTGGDYEQYF. In nucleotides, the CDR3 is TGTGCCAGCAGGCAAACAGGGGGAGACTACGAGCAGTACTTC.

For the CDR3, the DNA is TGCAGCGCCCCGGGACTAGCGGGAGTAGCTGAGCAGTTCTTC. Translation: CSAPGLAGVAEQFF. The chain employs TRBV29-1 and TRBJ2-1; 14 nucleotides agree with TRBD2. This CDR3 comprises 14 residues. The germline V gene has CDR1 SQVTM and CDR2 ANQGSEA. Losses at the gene ends were 7 bases for V and 9 bases for J; bases not matched to a gene: 8.

This clonotype was seen a handful of times. V and J are TRBV29-1 and TRBJ1-1; D is possibly TRBD1 (5 bases). Germline V CDR1 and CDR2: SQVTM, ANQGSEA. Trimming took 4 bases from V and 10 from J, leaving 16 bases between them. CDR3 length: 12 residues. The CDR3 sequence: CSVVKGAVGAFF. The CDR3 bases are TGCAGCGTTGTGAAAGGGGCGGTTGGAGCTTTCTTT.

This clonotype appeared many times. The chain couples TRBV4-3 to TRBJ2-1; 8 nucleotides match TRBD1. The CDR3 spans 14 residues. The J segment lost 6 bases and the V segment lost 4 bases, leaving 5 bases of the junction unmatched. Germline loops: CDR1 LGHNA, CDR2 YSLEER. This CDR3 is CASSPGQASNEQFF. For the CDR3, the DNA is TGCGCCAGCAGCCCGGGACAGGCGAGCAATGAGCAGTTCTTC.

V gene TRBV7-9 combines with J gene TRBJ2-4; D may be TRBD1 (5 bases). The germline V gene has CDR1 SEHNR and CDR2 FQNEAQ (reference sequence). This CDR3 has 16 amino acids. The V end lost 1 base, the J end lost 3 bases, and 13 bases lay between the germline ends. In DNA, the CDR3 is TGTGCCAGCAGCTTAGTGGTAGGGGAAGGCAAAAACATTCAGTACTTC. It specifies CASSLVVGEGKNIQYF.

The genes are TRBV29-1 and TRBJ2-3; D unclear. CDR3 length: 13 amino acids. V was shortened by 3 bases and J by 2 bases, with 9 bases between the two germline ends. Germline V CDR1 and CDR2: SQVTM, ANQGSEA. The CDR3: CSVDRTDTDTQYF. CDR3 sequence (DNA): TGCAGCGTTGATCGTACAGACACAGATACGCAGTATTTT.

In its sample, this clonotype was seen a few times. The rearrangement uses TRBV28 and TRBJ2-3; 9 nucleotides agree with TRBD1. Germline loops: CDR1 MDHEN, CDR2 SYDVKM. With V trimmed by 5 bases and J by 1 base, 16 bases remained unmatched. This CDR3 has 19 residues. The CDR3 spells CASSPNRDRDIGRTDTQYF. The CDR3 region has the DNA TGTGCCAGCAGTCCAAACCGGGACAGGGACATTGGTCGCACAGATACGCAGTATTTT.

This clonotype was observed a handful of times. The J gene is TRBJ2-7, the V gene TRBV5-1, with 9 bases that match TRBD2. This CDR3 spans 15 amino acids. With 4 bases clipped from V and 5 bases from J, the junction kept 10 bases outside the gene matches. Germline V gene sequence: CDR1 SGHRS, CDR2 YFSETQ. CDR3 in DNA: TGCGCCAGCAGCCTAGCGATAGCGGGAGCGAACGAGCAGTACTTC. As protein: CASSLAIAGANEQYF.